These T cell receptor beta chains were read from a single sample in a study of blood T cell repertoires in COVID-19. TCRdb's table, derived via immunoSEQ multiplex PCR, lists solely in-frame clones and lacks some. Here the sample spans some 90,000 clones, approximately 86% being singletons. Sequencing used peripheral blood. These receptors all come from a man at least 80 years old with active or convalescent COVID-19. CDR3s include the opening cysteine and the closing phenylalanine or tryptophan. D genes are given only for firm matches. The size of a clone is reported for some rows only, either as once, few or many, or as a class for expanded clones.

>TRBJ2-1|once|TRBV7-2|-
TGTGCCAGCAGCAACGGTGTGTATGAGCAGTTCTTC
CASSNGVYEQFF
>TRBJ1-6|-|TRBV7-2|-
TGTGCCAGCAGCTTAAACTTGGATTCACCCCTCCACTTT
CASSLNLDSPLHF
>TRBJ2-7|-|TRBV5-4|TRBD2
TGTGCCAGCAGCTTCGGGATAGCGGGATCTGGCTACGAGCAGTACTTC
CASSFGIAGSGYEQYF
>TRBJ2-1|-|TRBV4-1|TRBD2
TGCGCCAGCAGCCCAGGGACTAGCGGCGACAATGAGCAGTTCTTC
CASSPGTSGDNEQFF
>TRBJ2-2|-|TRBV4-3|TRBD1
TGCGCCAGCAGCCCTTCCGGGACAGGGGGCCACGGGGAGCTGTTTTTT
CASSPSGTGGHGELFF
>TRBJ2-1|once|TRBV5-4|TRBD2
TGTGCCAGCAGCTTCGGACTAGTAGGTGAGCAGTTCTTC
CASSFGLVGEQFF
>TRBJ2-1|-|TRBV12-5|-
TGTGCTAGTGGTTTGGATACAGAGAATGAGCAGTTCTTC
CASGLDTENEQFF
>TRBJ2-3|-|TRBV6-2/TRBV6-3|TRBD1
TGTGCCAGCAGTCCCGACAGGGTAGTGGCAGATACGCAGTATTTT
CASSPDRVVADTQYF
>TRBJ2-3|-|TRBV30|TRBD2
TGTGCCTGGAGAGGACCCCCGGGACTAGCAGTACAAGATACGCAGTATTTT
CAWRGPPGLAVQDTQYF
>TRBJ1-1|-|TRBV6-5|TRBD1
TGTGCCAGCAACCGACAGGGGAACACTGAAGCTTTCTTT
CASNRQGNTEAFF
>TRBJ1-1|few|TRBV2|TRBD1
TGTGCCAGCAGTGAAGATGACAGGGGGGCGACTGAAGCTTTCTTT
CASSEDDRGATEAFF
>TRBJ1-6|-|TRBV7-6|-
TGTGCCAGCAGCTTAGGACAGGAGAATTCACCCCTCCACTTT
CASSLGQENSPLHF
>TRBJ2-2|-|TRBV14|-
TGTGCCAGCAGCCAACACCTAGACGAGTTAACCGAAACCGGGGAGCTGTTTTTT
CASSQHLDELTETGELFF
>TRBJ2-7|-|TRBV6-2/TRBV6-3|-
TGTGCCAGCAGTTACGGAGTAAGCGAGCAGTACTTC
CASSYGVSEQYF
>TRBJ1-3|-|TRBV6-5|-
TGTGCGAACGGGGGAAACACCATATATTTT
CANGGNTIYF
>TRBJ1-2|-|TRBV28|TRBD1
TGTGCCAGCAGTTCGCCCTCGGACAGGGTTCATGGCTACACCTTC
CASSSPSDRVHGYTF
>TRBJ2-7|-|TRBV5-1|-
TGCGCCAGCAGCTTGGGGGGAGCGGACAGCTCCTACGAGCAGTACTTC
CASSLGGADSSYEQYF
>TRBJ2-1|-|TRBV29-1|TRBD2
TGCAGCGTTCGGTCAGCGGGAGTCGGATCGGTCTTCCATGAGCAGTTCTTC
CSVRSAGVGSVFHEQFF
>TRBJ1-2|-|TRBV5-5|TRBD1
TGTGCCAGCAGCTGGGGACAGGGCGCGGAACTTGGCTACACCTTC
CASSWGQGAELGYTF
>TRBJ2-5|-|TRBV4-1|-
TGCGCCAGCAGCCAAGACCTAGAGACCCAGTACTTC
CASSQDLETQYF
>TRBJ2-3|-|TRBV5-1|TRBD2
TGCGCCAGCAGCGAGCCTAGCGGAAGTGTCGGTGATACGCAGTATTTT
CASSEPSGSVGDTQYF
>TRBJ2-6|-|TRBV4-3|-
TGCGCCAGCAGCGTCGGTTGGTCTGGGGCCAACGTCCTGACTTTC
CASSVGWSGANVLTF
>TRBJ1-2|-|TRBV11-2|-
TGTGCCAGCAGCTTCGCCGGGACACTCTATGGCTACACCTTC
CASSFAGTLYGYTF
>TRBJ2-7|few|TRBV3-1/TRBV3-2|TRBD2
TGTGCCAGCAGCCAAGTTAGCGGGGGTTCCTACGAGCAGTACTTC
CASSQVSGGSYEQYF
>TRBJ2-5|-|TRBV4-1|-
TGCGCCAGCAGCCAAGAGTGGCTGGCTTATGGGACCCAGTACTTC
CASSQEWLAYGTQYF
>TRBJ2-7|once|TRBV3-1/TRBV3-2|-
TGTGCCAGCAGCCAAGAATTAGTCTACGAGCAGTACTTC
CASSQELVYEQYF
>TRBJ1-4|-|TRBV4-3|-
TGCGCCAGCAGCCAAGGAGCCGGGGTCGGTTTGTTAGTTGCAACTAATGAAAAACTGTTTTTT
CASSQGAGVGLLVATNEKLFF
>TRBJ1-2|once|TRBV7-6|-
TGTGCCAGCAGCCCATTAGGATTACTCCGGAGAGACTATGGCTACACCTTC
CASSPLGLLRRDYGYTF
>TRBJ2-1|-|TRBV4-2|-
TGTGCCAGCAGCCAAGAGGCGGGAAACTCCTACAATGAGCAGTTCTTC
CASSQEAGNSYNEQFF
>TRBJ2-1|-|TRBV6-6|-
TGTGCCAGCAGTTACGACAATGCGGGCGCGGGAAGTCGGTTCTTC
CASSYDNAGAGSRFF
>TRBJ1-2|once|TRBV7-2|-
TGTGCCAGCAGCTTTCAGACAGCAAACTATGGCTACACCTTC
CASSFQTANYGYTF
>TRBJ1-5|-|TRBV4-2|-
TGTGCCAGCACCTCCCAGTTAGAGACAGGCAGCTTCCAACAGCCCCAGCATTTT
CASTSQLETGSFQQPQHF
>TRBJ2-2|-|TRBV7-3|TRBD2
TGTGCCAGCAGCTTATTAGCAGCGGGAGGGCCCGGGACCGGGGAGCTGTTTTTT
CASSLLAAGGPGTGELFF
>TRBJ2-3|-|TRBV27|TRBD1
TGTGCCAGCAGTACACTCGGACAGGGATTTTTCGCAGATACGCAGTATTTT
CASSTLGQGFFADTQYF
>TRBJ2-7|-|TRBV6-5|TRBD1
TGTGCCAGCTATCGGACAGGGGTGAATTACGAGCAGTACTTC
CASYRTGVNYEQYF
>TRBJ2-3|-|TRBV29-1|TRBD2
TGCAGCGTTGTCTCGACTAGCGGGAGAGTCACAGATACGCAGTATTTT
CSVVSTSGRVTDTQYF
>TRBJ2-1|once|TRBV7-9|TRBD2
TGTGCCAGCAGCCAATTGCTTGTGCGGGAGTTGGATGAGCAGTTCTTC
CASSQLLVRELDEQFF
>TRBJ2-7|-|TRBV6-1|TRBD2
TGTGCCAGCAGTGAAGCTAGCGGGAGCTCCTACGAGCAGTACTTC
CASSEASGSSYEQYF
>TRBJ1-2|-|TRBV28|TRBD1
TGTGCCAGCAGCACCAGTAGACAGGGATCCGGCTACACCTTC
CASSTSRQGSGYTF
>TRBJ2-5|-|TRBV27|TRBD1
TGTGCCAGCAGTACCAGACAGGGGAGGCGAGAGACCCAGTACTTC
CASSTRQGRRETQYF
>TRBJ2-2|-|TRBV9|TRBD2
TGTGCCAGCAGCGTAGCGGCGGGAGGGACAACCGGGGAGCTGTTTTTT
CASSVAAGGTTGELFF
>TRBJ2-2|-|TRBV7-2|TRBD1
TGTGCCAGCGCACCGGGACAGGGTAATGTCGGGGAGCTGTTTTTT
CASAPGQGNVGELFF
>TRBJ2-5|-|TRBV10-3|TRBD2
TGTGCCATCAGTGAGTCCGGACTAGCTCGTGGGAAAGAGACCCAGTACTTC
CAISESGLARGKETQYF
>TRBJ2-5|-|TRBV28|TRBD2
TGTGCCAGCAGCAGACTAGCGGGAGGGGGAGAGACCCAGTACTTC
CASSRLAGGGETQYF
>TRBJ2-7|-|TRBV5-1|TRBD2
TGCGCCAGCAGCGCCGCGGGAGGGCCAGGCGGCGAGCAGTACTTC
CASSAAGGPGGEQYF
>TRBJ2-3|-|TRBV11-2|TRBD1
TGTGCCAGCAGCAAATCAACAGGGGGCTTGACAGATACGCAGTATTTT
CASSKSTGGLTDTQYF
>TRBJ2-5|-|TRBV10-3|-
TGTGCCATCAGCGGAGGGGCTCCCGGGGAGACCCAGTACTTC
CAISGGAPGETQYF
>TRBJ2-2|-|TRBV7-2|TRBD1
TGTGCCACAGGGGGCGGGTACACCGGGGAGCTGTTTTTT
CATGGGYTGELFF
>TRBJ1-1|-|TRBV7-9|TRBD1
TGTGCCAGCAGCGCCGCCGACAGGGGCGCTGAAGCTTTCTTT
CASSAADRGAEAFF
>TRBJ2-7|-|TRBV15|-
TGTGCCACCAGCAGAGATTATATAGCGACGAGCTCCTACGAGCAGTACTTC
CATSRDYIATSSYEQYF
>TRBJ1-5|-|TRBV28|TRBD1
TGTGCCAGCGGCGCGACAGGGGGCCGGCAGCCCCAGCATTTT
CASGATGGRQPQHF
>TRBJ1-6|once|TRBV12-3/TRBV12-4|-
TGTGCCAGCAGTTTAAAAAATGAGACACCCCTCCACTTT
CASSLKNETPLHF
>TRBJ1-5|-|TRBV7-2|TRBD1
TGTGCCAGCACGCAGGGGGATAGCAATCAGCCCCAGCATTTT
CASTQGDSNQPQHF
>TRBJ1-1|-|TRBV28|-
TGTGCCAGCAGTTTAGCCGGCGGGGGGACCCCGGTAGCTTTCTTT
CASSLAGGGTPVAFF